This T cell receptor beta chain is drawn from a study of T cell clones after liver transplantation (dated by TCRdb to 2018 to 2020). In the study overall: Samples were obtained from ITN030ST, a randomized trial in which withdrawal of immunosuppression was attempted within 2 years of liver transplantation. The studied cohort comprised 8 liver transplant recipients, 3 classified as tolerant and 5 as non-tolerant. Blood samples were collected pre-transplant, pre-randomization before withdrawal, and post-randomization after either complete withdrawal or failed withdrawal. Of the eight recipients, a few were HCV-positive, while the remaining recipients had been transplanted for non-autoimmune, non-viral indications. The subjects received no induction therapy and were kept on standard immunosuppression until randomization at 12-24 months post-transplant. To count as tolerant, a recipient had to stay completely off immunosuppression for at least one year without liver enzymes climbing beyond twice the upper limit of normal. After a pre-transplant mixed lymphocyte reaction, TCRbeta sequencing was used to pinpoint donor-reactive T cell clones, which were subsequently tracked in post-transplant blood. Third party-reactive TCRbeta sequences from pre-transplant MLRs were also identified as an antigen-independent comparator for donor-reactive sequences.

Thawed unstimulated PBMCs were stained for CD3, CD4 and CD8 and FACS-sorted into CD3+CD4+ and CD3+CD8+ populations. Randomization to immunosuppression withdrawal applied to every one of the 8 studied subjects. The Qiagen DNeasy Blood and Tissue Kit was used for isolation of genomic DNA. As concerns this clone: The clone's antigen remains unknown. No base quality values were provided; no much bigger clone lies one nucleotide off.

Relative to germline, V is missing 4 bases and J is missing 5 bases, with 6 bases of the junction outside any gene match. The CDR3 numbers 14 residues from cysteine through phenylalanine. The kept DNA is CDR3 alone, 42 bases in frame from the first base. Sequences SGDLS (CDR1) and YYNGEE (CDR2) are obtained from the germline V gene. High-throughput TCRbeta CDR3 sequencing of frozen genomic DNA was performed by immunoSEQ, with PCR amplification, mapping, bias correction and internal controls included. In the source study's methods: Productive rearrangements were kept, and unique TCRbeta sequences were defined by CDR3 nucleotide sequence plus V and J gene. A sequence counted as donor-reactive only if the sequence showed at least 5-fold expansion in CFSE-low cells compared with unstimulated pre-transplant cells and had a frequency of at least 0.01%. Per-subject minimum frequency thresholds, based on the lowest-template unstimulated sample, ensured at least 90% detection power. Jensen-Shannon divergence between the top 1000 TCRbeta sequences after and before transplant was used to measure repertoire turnover. Two-sided Fisher's exact tests were used to test for changes in how often donor-reactive sequences were detected. Here the immuneACCESS table is served through TCRdb, limited to in-frame sequences with V and J called. Missing clones are a known gap in these copies; in checked studies unresolved V genes cover under half, and the rest lacks a known reason. V and J calls and clone size are those listed in that table; D and trimming were worked out from the DNA. The sample table shows 15,000 to 20,000 clones, and over 75% are seen once. The top ten clones comprise around 32% of the sample.

What the research found in general, with its limitations: Since no allograft tissue specimens were available, donor-reactive T cells may have migrated into the graft instead of being deleted. When repertoire turnover was accounted for, significantly reduced detection of donor-reactive sequences was found in 7 of 8 subjects for CD4 and in 8 of 8 subjects for CD8. In most of the 8 subjects, regardless of tolerance or HCV status, circulating donor-reactive CD4 TCRbeta sequences dropped significantly post-transplant. In a couple of subjects, low numbers of available donor cells limited the measurable donor-reactive repertoire. Donor-reactive sequences declined more than third party-reactive ones, suggesting partial antigen-specific deletion unrelated to withdrawal success. Conclusions were preliminary, limited by small, heterogeneous patient numbers and non-standardized post-transplant time points.

This TCR was recovered from a human patient who received a liver transplant. After a transplant, not all T cells may be the patient's own; some may come from the graft donor. In this chain, TRBV9 is recombined with TRBJ2-3; a stretch of 8 junction bases matches TRBD2. The specimen was CD8+ T cells from blood, collected 48 to 50 months after liver transplant. The nucleotide sequence reads TGTGCCAGCAGCCCCCCGGGAGGGAAAGATACGCAGTATTTT. This sequence encodes CASSPPGGKDTQYF.